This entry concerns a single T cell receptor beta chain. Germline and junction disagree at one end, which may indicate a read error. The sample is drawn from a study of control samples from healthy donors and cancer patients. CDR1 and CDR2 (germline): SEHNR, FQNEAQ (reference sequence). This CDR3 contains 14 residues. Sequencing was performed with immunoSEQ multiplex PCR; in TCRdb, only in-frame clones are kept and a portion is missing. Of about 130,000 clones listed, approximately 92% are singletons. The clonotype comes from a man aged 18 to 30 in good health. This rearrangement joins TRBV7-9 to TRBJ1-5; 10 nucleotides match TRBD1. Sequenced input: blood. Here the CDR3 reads CASSAPGTGVQLAF. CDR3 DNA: TGTGCCAGCAGCGCACCCGGGACAGGGGTTCAGTTAGCATTT.